What follows describes a single TCR beta chain. These data belong to a study of blood T cell repertoires in COVID-19. Study-wide context: Acute-phase and convalescent COVID-19 samples originated in the United States, Italy and Spain. From T cells, B-cell-depleted T cells, or PBMCs came the material, which was cDNA or gDNA.

Per the study methods: By means of reference gene primer amplification, nucleated cell counts were estimated. Libraries were prepared by immunoSEQ multiplex PCR; TCRdb keeps only in-frame clonotypes and omits some of them. D and trimming come from the DNA, and the V and J calls and clone size come from that table. The table has about 45,000 clones, approximately 87% seen once. This receptor was identified in a human donor in a cohort sampled during active COVID-19. The specimen was peripheral blood.

The CDR3: CASSQDGTSLTNEQFF. CDR3 in DNA: TGCGCCAGCAGCCAAGACGGGACTAGCCTCACCAATGAGCAGTTCTTC. The chain carries TRBV4-1 and TRBJ2-1, with 9 nucleotides matching TRBD2. The junction had 6 bases not matched to a gene; V was cut back by 0 bases and J by 6 bases. Germline V gene sequence: CDR1 MGHRA, CDR2 YSYEKL. CDR3 length: 16 amino acids.